This TCR beta chain was sequenced for a study of blood T cell repertoires in COVID-19. TCRdb's table, derived via immunoSEQ multiplex PCR, lists solely in-frame clones and lacks some. The repertoire holds roughly 350,000 clones, more than 75% seen once, with more than 3% in the top ten. V lost 0 bases and J 3 bases, leaving 15 bases between the germline ends. The CDR3 length is 16 residues. Germline assignment: CDR1 GTSNPN and CDR2 SVGIG (reference sequence). This chain links TRBV30 with TRBJ2-1; weak D call: TRBD1 (6 bases). The specimen sequenced was peripheral blood. This clonotype was obtained from a woman aged 50 to 60 with active or convalescent COVID-19. The CDR3 nucleotides are TGTGCCTGGAGTGTAACAGGGTCCAGGGGCTACAATGAGCAGTTCTTC. Protein product: CAWSVTGSRGYNEQFF.